Presented here are 25 T cell receptor beta chains from one specimen sequenced in a study of T cells in tumors after PD-1 blockade. Data came from immunoSEQ multiplex PCR; TCRdb stores just in-frame clones and leaves some out. The data show about 60,000 clones, approximately 74% seen once. Sequencing used PBMCs, obtained after anti-PD-1 treatment. These TCRs come from a human donor with basal cell carcinoma.

The J gene is TRBJ1-2, the V gene TRBV6-6, with D possibly being TRBD1 (6 bases). The CDR3 is 13 amino acids. V lost 5 bases, J lost 2 bases, and 9 bases lay in between. Germline V gene lookup returns CDR1 MNHNY and CDR2 SVGAGI (reference sequence). In DNA form, the CDR3 reads TGTGCCAGCAGTCAACAGGGAAACTATGGCTACACCTTC. Protein sequence: CASSQQGNYGYTF.

The chain is built from TRBV24-1 and TRBJ2-1, with 8 bases lining up with TRBD2. Looked up from germline, CDR1 is KGHDR and CDR2 is SFDVKD. J lost 8 bases, V lost 5 bases, and 10 bases had no gene match. The CDR3 is 15 residues long. This chain's CDR3 is CATSVGTGAGDEQFF. The DNA for the CDR3 is TGTGCCACCAGTGTCGGGACTGGAGCGGGGGATGAGCAGTTCTTC.

A single count supports this clone. The chain carries TRBV7-2 and TRBJ1-5, with 7 bases matching TRBD1. CDR3 length: 15 amino acids. V shed 4 bases and J 2 bases; nucleotides not matched to a gene: 5. CDR1 is SGHTA, CDR2 FQGNSA, per germline. The CDR3: CASSYGTAGNQPQHF. The CDR3 nucleotides are TGTGCCAGCAGCTATGGGACAGCGGGCAATCAGCCCCAGCATTTT.

The chain joins TRBV7-9 to TRBJ2-7; tentative D call: TRBD1 (5 bases). The V end lost 7 bases, the J end lost 0 bases, and 10 bases lay between the germline ends. Germline-derived CDR1 and CDR2 are SEHNR and FQNEAQ (reference sequence). This CDR3 is built from 13 residues. The chain's CDR3 is CASTHRTSYEQYF. The CDR3 nucleotides read TGTGCCAGCACCCACAGGACCTCCTACGAGCAGTACTTC.

V gene TRBV7-2 combines with J gene TRBJ2-3; TRBD2 is a possible D gene (6 bases). Looked up from germline, CDR1 is SGHTA and CDR2 is FQGNSA. Trimming stripped 5 bases from V and 8 bases from J, with 20 bases between. The CDR3 loop spans 15 amino acids. The CDR3 nucleotides read TGTGCCAGCAGCGCTCCGGGACTTTTTGCGCGTACGCAGTATTTT. It encodes CASSAPGLFARTQYF.

V gene TRBV3-1 (or the pseudogene TRBV3-2) combines with J gene TRBJ1-1; possible D gene TRBD1, 6 bases. The CDR3 has 14 amino acids. The ends were cut back, 5 bases at V and 8 bases at J, with 18 bases in the middle. CDR1 is LGHDT and CDR2 is YNNKEL in the germline V gene (reference sequence). CDR3 nucleotide sequence: TGTGCCAGCAGCTACCGCGGGGCGAGGGGGGAAGCTTTCTTT. It encodes CASSYRGARGEAFF.

The J gene is TRBJ2-5, the V gene TRBV19; D might be TRBD2 (6 bases). Germline V gene data show CDR1 as LNHDA and CDR2 as SQIVND (reference sequence). The CDR3 totals 16 residues. V gave up 6 bases and J gave up 2 bases, with 19 bases separating them. The CDR3 loop is CASSNGDWTSQETQYF. Here the CDR3 DNA reads TGTGCCAGTAGCAACGGGGACTGGACATCTCAAGAGACCCAGTACTTC.

The chain employs TRBV19 and TRBJ2-7; TRBD1 matches 10 bases. CDR1 and CDR2 (germline): LNHDA, SQIVND (reference sequence). CDR3 length: 18 residues. V shed 3 bases, J shed 1 base, and the junction held 12 bases outside the gene matches. CDR3: CASSIFFTGTGVSYEQYF. DNA of the CDR3: TGTGCCAGTAGTATTTTTTTCACCGGGACAGGGGTATCCTACGAGCAGTACTTC.

The chain is built from TRBV5-1 and TRBJ1-5; D is perhaps TRBD1 (6 bases). Looked up from germline, CDR1 is SGHRS and CDR2 is YFSETQ. The CDR3 loop spans 16 amino acids. The ends were cut back, 4 bases at V and 0 bases at J, with 14 bases in the middle. The CDR3 DNA is TGCGCCAGCAGCCCTGAAGGGGGGCTTAGCAATCAGCCCCAGCATTTT. As protein: CASSPEGGLSNQPQHF.

The chain has TRBV7-2 and TRBJ2-7; TRBD2 aligns across 7 bases. Germline V gene sequence: CDR1 SGHTA, CDR2 FQGNSA. Trimming took 5 bases from V and 7 from J; bases not matched to a gene: 11. The CDR3 loop spans 14 amino acids. In DNA form, the CDR3 reads TGTGCCAGCAGCCCCTTGGGCGGGGGAGTTGAGCAGTACTTC. Its protein is CASSPLGGGVEQYF.

The chain employs TRBV18 and TRBJ2-2; D may be TRBD1 or TRBD2 (5 bases each). The ends were cut back, 4 bases at V and 0 bases at J, with 15 bases in the middle. This CDR3 is 17 amino acids long. Germline V CDR1 and CDR2: KGHSH, LQKENI. The CDR3 region is CASSLDTEGANTGELFF. CDR3 nucleotide sequence: TGTGCCAGCTCACTGGACACCGAGGGAGCGAACACCGGGGAGCTGTTTTTT.

The chain has TRBV5-4 and TRBJ2-1; 7 bases line up with TRBD2. There are 14 residues in the CDR3. The ends lost 6 bases at V and 5 bases at J; junction bases unmatched: 8. Germline CDR1 reads SGHNT; CDR2 reads YYREEE (reference sequence). The CDR3 loop reads CASTLGRANNEQFF. The CDR3 coding sequence is TGTGCCAGCACTCTTGGGAGGGCTAACAATGAGCAGTTCTTC.

The chain recombines TRBV5-1 with TRBJ2-5; tentative D call: TRBD2 (6 bases). Germline assignment: CDR1 SGHRS and CDR2 YFSETQ. V was cut by 3 bases and J by 5 bases, with 14 bases left in between. This CDR3 is built from 14 residues. The CDR3 region has the DNA TGCGCCAGCAGCTCGGCGGGGATCCGTGAGACCCAGTACTTC. Translating gives CASSSAGIRETQYF.

The table lists this clone with a few counts. The genes are TRBV4-2 and TRBJ1-4, with 9 bases that match TRBD1. From germline, CDR1 is LGHNA and CDR2 YNFKEQ. V lost 1 base and J lost 7; bases outside the gene matches: 7. The CDR3 spans 16 residues. CDR3 sequence reads: CASSQVSQGAGEKLFF. In nucleotides, the CDR3 is TGTGCCAGCAGCCAAGTATCACAGGGGGCAGGTGAAAAACTGTTTTTT.

The rearrangement joins TRBV5-1 to TRBJ1-1; D unresolved. Trimming shortened V by 0 bases and J by 0 bases, and 12 bases separated the two germline ends. Per germline, CDR1 SGHRS and CDR2 YFSETQ. CDR3 length: 16 amino acids. The CDR3 sequence: CASSLGSTTMNTEAFF. The CDR3 nucleotides are TGCGCCAGCAGCTTGGGTTCGACAACCATGAACACTGAAGCTTTCTTT.

The CDR3 sequence is CAIRPGGSTGELFF. The CDR3 region has the DNA TGTGCCATCCGACCAGGGGGAAGCACCGGGGAGCTGTTTTTT. The chain has TRBV6-5 and TRBJ2-2, with 7 bases fitting TRBD1. Per the germline V gene, CDR1 is MNHEY and CDR2 is SVGAGI. The ends lost 10 bases at V and 4 bases at J; junction bases unmatched: 9. This CDR3 is 14 amino acids long.

The V gene is TRBV9, the J gene TRBJ1-4; D perhaps matches TRBD1 (5 bases). The CDR3 extends over 17 amino acids. Trimming stripped 3 bases from V and 5 bases from J, with 20 bases between. Per germline, CDR1 SGDLS and CDR2 YYNGEE. The CDR3 reads CASSGGGDSLRNEKLFF. The DNA of the CDR3 is TGTGCCAGCAGCGGAGGAGGAGACAGTCTAAGGAATGAAAAACTGTTTTTT.

This clone showed up just a few times. This sequence joins TRBV24-1 and TRBJ2-7; perhaps TRBD2 as D (5 bases). The CDR3 consists of 13 residues. Between the trimmed V and J ends, which lost 4 bases and 3 bases, there was a span of 9 bases. Germline-derived CDR1 and CDR2 are KGHDR and SFDVKD. The CDR3 DNA is TGTGCCACCAGTGAGTCAGGAGGCTACGAGCAGTACTTC. It encodes CATSESGGYEQYF.

This sequence joins TRBV27 and TRBJ2-5; TRBD2 is a possible D gene (6 bases). This CDR3 has 15 amino acids. Germline assignment: CDR1 MNHEY and CDR2 SMNVEV (reference sequence). The V end lost 6 bases, the J end lost 5 bases, and 19 bases lay between the germline ends. As DNA, the CDR3 is TGTGCCAGCAGCCCCACGGGACTCGGCAGGGAGACCCAGTACTTC. Translated: CASSPTGLGRETQYF.

This clone has just one count. The chain is built from TRBV5-5 and TRBJ2-5; unclear D gene. V dropped 5 bases and J dropped 3 bases, with 11 bases sitting between them. Per germline, CDR1 SGHKS and CDR2 YYEKEE (reference sequence). CDR3 length equals 13 residues. CDR3: CASSPQEEETQYF. In DNA form, the CDR3 reads TGTGCCAGCAGTCCCCAGGAAGAAGAGACCCAGTACTTC.

The V gene is TRBV19, the J gene TRBJ2-4; the D is unclear. There are 13 residues in the CDR3. V was clipped by 4 bases and J by 6 bases, with 10 bases between them. CDR1 and CDR2 (germline): LNHDA, SQIVND (reference sequence). CDR3 coding DNA: TGTGCCAGTAGTAGGTCGGGCCCAAACATTCAGTACTTC. Residues: CASSRSGPNIQYF.

The V and J genes are TRBV7-9 and TRBJ2-7, with a weak D call TRBD2 (6 bases). This CDR3 is 15 amino acids long. The V gene lost 3 bases and the J gene lost 3 bases, with 15 bases spanning the gap. CDR1 and CDR2 from the germline V gene are SEHNR and FQNEAQ (reference sequence). The CDR3 region is CASSFLSGSHYEQYF. DNA of the CDR3: TGTGCCAGCAGCTTCTTGAGCGGGTCACACTACGAGCAGTACTTC.

CDR3 amino acids: CASSLAQGIAYEQYF. In DNA, the CDR3 is TGCGCCAGCAGCTTGGCCCAGGGGATCGCCTACGAGCAGTACTTC. The genes are TRBV5-1 and TRBJ2-7; tentatively, D is TRBD1 (6 bases). This CDR3 region has 15 residues. Germline V gives CDR1 SGHRS, CDR2 YFSETQ. Trimming left V 0 bases short and J 2 bases short, with 12 bases between.

This clone was picked up one time. The gene calls are TRBV7-2 and TRBJ2-4; the match to TRBD2 covers 11 bases. The CDR3 sequence is 15 residues long. The J segment lost 7 bases and the V segment lost 1 base, leaving 3 bases of the junction unmatched. CDR1 and CDR2 (germline): SGHTA, FQGNSA. In nucleotides, the CDR3 is TGTGCCAGCAGCTTAGTTAGCGGGGGGGCGAACATTCAGTACTTC. Its protein product is CASSLVSGGANIQYF.

The rearrangement uses TRBV2 and TRBJ1-5; TRBD1 might be the D (6 bases). This CDR3 contains 14 residues. Trimming removed 4 bases at V and 2 bases at J, with 9 bases between. In germline, CDR1 is SNHLY, CDR2 FYNNEI. The CDR3 DNA reads TGTGCCAGCAGTGGGGCAGGGGGCAATCAGCCCCAGCATTTT. Amino acid sequence: CASSGAGGNQPQHF. The full variable domain, rest sourced from reference TRBV2 and TRBJ1-5, is EPEVTQTPSHQVTQMGQEVILRCVPISNHLYFYWYRQILGQKVEFLVSFYNNEISEKSEIFDDQFSVERPDGSNFTLKIRSTKLEDSAMYFCASSGAGGNQPQHFGDGTRLSIL.